These 13 T cell receptor beta chains share one sample of origin, sequenced in a study of T cells in Graves' hyperthyroidism and ophthalmopathy. Authors of the study amplified TCR beta CDR3 regions from RNA transcripts. When the TCR CDR3 underwent first-round RT-PCR, the HTBI primer set was used. TCRdb analysed the multiplex PCR reads with MiXCR anew, one entry per CDR3 protein. The repertoire includes around 300,000 distinct CDR3 sequences, 11% to 15% of them detected once, and approximately 25% sits in the top ten. Sequenced material: blood. Every receptor here comes from a woman aged 25 to 45 with Graves' hyperthyroidism.

This clonotype was picked up many times. This chain connects TRBV28 to TRBJ2-4; D not certain. The length of the CDR3 is 14 residues. CDR1 is MDHEN and CDR2 is SYDVKM in the germline V gene. Trimming took 1 base from V and 0 from J, leaving 4 bases between them. The CDR3 DNA is TGTGCCAGCAGTTTATTGGAAGCCAAAAACATTCAGTACTTC. Its translation: CASSLLEAKNIQYF.

This clonotype was found many times. The V and J genes are TRBV7-2 and TRBJ1-1; 7 positions match TRBD1. This CDR3 comprises 15 residues. Germline V gene sequence: CDR1 SGHTA, CDR2 FQGNSA. With 5 bases clipped from V and 0 bases from J, the junction kept 6 bases outside the gene matches. The CDR3 coding sequence is TGTGCCAGCAGCATAGGACAGGCCCTGAACACTGAAGCTTTCTTT. This encodes CASSIGQALNTEAFF.

This clonotype was observed at least ten times. The chain couples TRBV20-1 to TRBJ2-7, with 8 bases fitting TRBD2. The junction had 11 bases not matched to a gene; V was cut back by 4 bases and J by 3 bases. Germline V gene sequence: CDR1 DFQATT, CDR2 SNEGSKA (reference sequence). The CDR3 loop spans 15 amino acids. CDR3 amino acids: CSATRPGLGLYEQYF. In nucleotides, the CDR3 is TGCAGTGCTACAAGACCGGGACTAGGGCTCTACGAGCAGTACTTC.

This clonotype was seen many times. The chain recombines TRBV11-1 with TRBJ2-3; TRBD2 matches at 8 bases. Per germline, CDR1 SGHAT and CDR2 FQDESV (reference sequence). J lost 5 bases, V lost 5 bases, and 18 bases had no gene match. The CDR3 length is 18 residues. The CDR3 nucleotides are TGTGCCAGCAGCCCCAGTGCGAGCGGGAGCTTTCGGGGAGATACGCAGTATTTT. Its protein is CASSPSASGSFRGDTQYF.

Ten or more counts support this clonotype. The chain combines TRBV7-9 with TRBJ1-1; the D gene is possibly TRBD1 (5 bases). In germline, CDR1 is SEHNR, CDR2 FQNEAQ (reference sequence). CDR3 length: 14 amino acids. Trimming removed 1 base at V and 4 bases at J, with 10 bases between. The CDR3 here is CASSLEGHGTEAFF. DNA for the CDR3: TGTGCCAGCAGCTTAGAGGGGCACGGCACTGAAGCTTTCTTT.

The chain employs TRBV2 and TRBJ1-4; D remains unclear. CDR1 SNHLY and CDR2 FYNNEI come from the germline V gene. This CDR3 comprises 12 residues. The germline V and J ends were trimmed by 7 bases and 8 bases, with 11 bases remaining between them. The CDR3: CASTREDEKLFF. The CDR3 DNA is TGTGCCAGCACCCGGGAGGACGAAAAACTGTTTTTT. Full variable domain (outside the CDR3, taken from reference TRBV2 and TRBJ1-4): EPEVTQTPSHQVTQMGQEVILRCVPISNHLYFYWYRQILGQKVEFLVSFYNNEISEKSEIFDDQFSVERPDGSNFTLKIRSTKLEDSAMYFCASTREDEKLFFGSGTQLSVL.

The chain combines TRBV9 with TRBJ2-3; 13 bases align to TRBD2. J lost 6 bases, V lost 3 bases, and 7 bases had no gene match. The CDR3 runs 16 residues. CDR1 SGDLS and CDR2 YYNGEE come from the germline V gene. The CDR3 bases are TGTGCCAGCAGCGCCGGGACTAGCGGGATTCGGGATACGCAGTATTTT. Its translation: CASSAGTSGIRDTQYF.

The chain has TRBV9 and TRBJ1-4; D unclear. This CDR3 contains 15 residues. The germline gives CDR1 SGDLS, CDR2 YYNGEE. V lost 0 bases and J 8 bases, leaving 14 bases between the germline ends. In nucleotides, the CDR3 is TGTGCCAGCAGCGTAGGGGCGGGATCAGGAGAAAAACTGTTTTTT. Protein product: CASSVGAGSGEKLFF. Variable domain in full (rest from reference TRBV9 and TRBJ1-4): DSGVTQTPKHLITATGQRVTLRCSPRSGDLSVYWYQQSLDQGLQFLIQYYNGEERAKGNILERFSAQQFPDLHSELNLSSLELGDSALYFCASSVGAGSGEKLFFGSGTQLSVL.

The chain is built from TRBV6-5 and TRBJ2-5; TRBD2 is a possible D gene (6 bases). This CDR3 has 15 residues. Trimming left V 4 bases short and J 3 bases short, with 15 bases between. Germline V gives CDR1 MNHEY, CDR2 SVGAGI. The CDR3 region is CASSSVDRGKETQYF. CDR3 DNA sequence: TGTGCCAGCAGTTCCGTGGATCGGGGGAAAGAGACCCAGTACTTC.

There are a few counts of this clonotype. J is TRBJ2-5 and V is TRBV25-1; D ambiguous. Trimming shortened V by 4 bases and J by 3 bases, and 15 bases separated the two germline ends. The CDR3 sequence is 15 residues long. Per the germline V gene, CDR1 is MGHDK and CDR2 is SYGVNS. The DNA of the CDR3 is TGTGCCAGCAGTGCCCCACCCCCGGCAGAAGAGACCCAGTACTTC. Residues: CASSAPPPAEETQYF.

This clonotype was picked up many times. The chain employs TRBV11-3 and TRBJ2-2; D not resolved. The germline CDR1 and CDR2 sequences are SGHNT and YENEEA. Trimming cost V 4 bases and J 4 bases, with 4 bases left between them. This CDR3 comprises 12 residues. The CDR3 loop reads CASSWGTGELFF. CDR3 coding DNA: TGTGCCAGCAGCTGGGGCACCGGGGAGCTGTTTTTT.

This clonotype was observed many times. The chain combines TRBV28 with TRBJ1-1, with D possibly being TRBD1 (5 bases). Deletions cut 2 bases from V and 4 bases from J, with 14 bases between. In germline, CDR1 is MDHEN, CDR2 SYDVKM. This CDR3 is built from 15 residues. The CDR3 DNA is TGTGCCAGCAGTTTACAGGGATTGGCGGCCACTGAAGCTTTCTTT. This encodes CASSLQGLAATEAFF.

The chain couples TRBV11-2 to TRBJ2-7, with D tentatively TRBD2 (5 bases). Germline V gene lookup returns CDR1 SGHAT and CDR2 FQNNGV. Trimming stripped 5 bases from V and 2 bases from J, with 19 bases between. The CDR3 covers 16 residues. CDR3 nucleotide sequence: TGTGCCAGCAGCGGTCCGGGAAGGGTGGTTACCTACGAGCAGTACTTC. This gives the protein CASSGPGRVVTYEQYF.